These T cell receptor beta chains were read from a single sample in a study of blood T cell repertoires in COVID-19. Profiled with immunoSEQ multiplex PCR; TCRdb holds only in-frame clones, not every one. Counted here are some 30,000 clones, 88% occurring once; the ten biggest clones make up roughly an eighth. The material sequenced was peripheral blood. All receptors come from a human donor with active COVID-19. The donor label of this sample is uncertain. Each CDR3 is given with its conserved first and last residue. Each record gives: CDR3 DNA, CDR3 protein, V gene, J gene, clone size, D gene. D genes are given only for firm matches. Expanded clones are given a class, and other clones once, few, many or no size at all.

TGTGCCAGCAGTCCGGGACAGGGGGTCGCGTCAGCTTTCTTT,CASSPGQGVASAFF,TRBV27,TRBJ1-1,-,TRBD1
TGTGCCAGCAGCGTCAGGGGTGATAGCAATCAGCCCCAGCATTTT,CASSVRGDSNQPQHF,TRBV9,TRBJ1-5,-,-
TGTGCCAGCAGTTACTTAGACTTCGGCCGGAAGACCCAGTACTTC,CASSYLDFGRKTQYF,TRBV6-5,TRBJ2-5,-,-
TGTGCCAGCAGCTCCCGACTAGCGGGGAGCTCTGGGGCCAACGTCCTGACTTTC,CASSSRLAGSSGANVLTF,TRBV11-3,TRBJ2-6,-,TRBD2
TGTGCCAGTAGTCTTCTAACAGGAGAAGCTTTCTTT,CASSLLTGEAFF,TRBV19,TRBJ1-1,-,-
TGTGCCAGCAGCATCTCGGGGGGACGCTCCTACAATGAGCAGTTCTTC,CASSISGGRSYNEQFF,TRBV7-9,TRBJ2-1,-,TRBD2
TGTGCCAGCAGCCCCCGGACAGGGATCTACGAGCAGTACTTC,CASSPRTGIYEQYF,TRBV13,TRBJ2-7,few,TRBD1
TGTGCCAGTAGACCCTACCCTGGGGCCAACGTCCTGACTTTC,CASRPYPGANVLTF,TRBV19,TRBJ2-6,-,-
TGTGCCAGCAGTGCGAGGGGGCTTCTCTCTGGAAACACCATATATTTT,CASSARGLLSGNTIYF,TRBV2,TRBJ1-3,-,TRBD1
TGTGCCAGCAGTTTATCATGGAGTAACTATGGCTACACCTTC,CASSLSWSNYGYTF,TRBV27,TRBJ1-2,-,-
TGCAGCGCAAGTCAGAGGGGGTCCTACAATGAGCAGTTCTTC,CSASQRGSYNEQFF,TRBV29-1,TRBJ2-1,-,-
TGTGCCAGCAGCCAATCTAGCGGGGGGGCCGCAGATACGCAGTATTTT,CASSQSSGGAADTQYF,TRBV4-2,TRBJ2-3,-,TRBD2
TGCGCCAGCAGCCAATCTAGGACAGGGTCCCTCTACGAGCAGTACTTC,CASSQSRTGSLYEQYF,TRBV4-3,TRBJ2-7,once,TRBD1
TGTGCCAGCAGCCAAGCTAGCGGGGGGGTGGAAATCCAGTACTTC,CASSQASGGVEIQYF,TRBV4-2,TRBJ2-5,once,TRBD2
TGTGCCAGTAGTATAATGGGCGCCTCTGGAAACACCATATATTTT,CASSIMGASGNTIYF,TRBV19,TRBJ1-3,once,-
TGTGCCAGCTCACCATCACAGGGTCAGGGGTCCTACAATGAGCAGTTCTTC,CASSPSQGQGSYNEQFF,TRBV18,TRBJ2-1,-,-
TGTGCCAGCAGCGCACCTACCAGCGGGCCGAACACCGGGGAGCTGTTTTTT,CASSAPTSGPNTGELFF,TRBV7-9,TRBJ2-2,-,-
TGTGCCAGCAGTTACTCGTTTGGGGCCCCCTACGAGCAGTACTTC,CASSYSFGAPYEQYF,TRBV6-5,TRBJ2-7,once,-